What follows is one T cell receptor (beta chain) and its context. Its antigen is not yet known. The record has no base qualities; no much larger clone is one base away. Peripheral blood samples were provided by related bone marrow donors on the day of marrow donation. Mononuclear cells from peripheral blood and bone marrow were separated by Ficoll-Hypaque density centrifugation and then cryopreserved. FACS on a FACSAria II was used to sort CD4+ and CD8+ T cells, including the naive and memory subsets. Genomic DNA was used for TRB sequencing, which was performed with the immunoSEQ assay at survey resolution or with the hsTCRB kit. In the authors' own workflow: The immunoSEQ software handled initial read processing, and the LymphoSeq R package was used for repertoire analyses. Clonality was computed as 1 minus normalized Shannon entropy, and a Gini coefficient was also calculated for each TRB dataset. Phenotypes of unsorted samples were inferred by mapping TRB sequences from sorted subsets of the recipient or donor onto the same recipient's unsorted samples. Sourced from immuneACCESS, this table was stored by TCRdb with only in-frame sequences that have V and J called. A share of the clones is absent; for the studies checked, an unresolved V gene accounts for under half, and the remainder has no known explanation. V and J calls and clone size are given by that table; D and trimming were obtained from the DNA. This sample holds 7,800 or so clones; about 90% were observed only once. 3.9% of the sample belongs to the ten largest clones.

The sample originates from a study of T cells after posttransplantation cyclophosphamide (TCRdb year 2016). Some background on the complete study: T cell repertoire reconstitution was tracked by TRB sequencing after myeloablative bone marrow transplantation in which posttransplantation cyclophosphamide was used as GVHD prophylaxis. Public TRB sequences were checked against a database of over 3,500 sequences associated with responses to pathogens, tumor antigens, self-antigens and alloantigens. TRA and TRB clonality were tightly correlated in ten or so samples, so subsequent TCR analyses focused on TRB only. In 3 patients, TRB sequencing was also performed on up to about 3 more blood samples taken 2 to 5.2 years after transplant, and in 4 patients, pretransplant blood was also TRB-sequenced. Antigen receptor sequencing was done on samples from some 34 PTCy-treated patients and from under 20 related bone marrow donors of those patients. Blood from every one of the approximately 36 PTCy patients who had 1-year posttransplant specimens underwent TRB sequencing.

The investigation overall reported the following: The TRB repertoires of T cells infiltrating skin or GI tract showed only limited overlap with the TRB repertoires of T cells in blood. Across roughly 40 patients, recipient CMV seropositivity and CMV reactivation were highly associated with TRB clonality; PTCy diversity was similar to CNI/methotrexate controls. Donor-recipient similarity was low at 1-2 months but increased during the first year, and donor CD8+ memory clones often dominated later blood repertoires.

Sequencing was carried out using CD4+ T cells sorted from blood. The source is a woman in her forties or fifties in good health and a related stem cell transplant donor.

The CDR3 region: CASSVGERTDTQYF. DNA sequence: TGTGCCAGTAGTGTCGGGGAGAGGACAGATACGCAGTATTTT. The chain couples TRBV19 to TRBJ2-3; TRBD2 is possibly the D segment (5 matching bases). The CDR3 spans 14 residues, from the cysteine through the phenylalanine. Only the CDR3 part of the read is kept: 42 bases, read in frame from the first base. CDR1 LNHDA and CDR2 SQIVND are derived from the germline V gene (reference sequence). V is shortened by 5 bases, J by 3 bases, and the region joining them spans 12 bases.